Listed here is a single TCR beta chain. The data stem from a study of blood T cell repertoires in COVID-19. Overall study context: The United States, Italy and Spain provided the acute and convalescent COVID-19 samples.

The CDR3 runs 15 residues. The junction had 8 bases not matched to a gene; V was cut back by 6 bases and J by 3 bases. Germline CDR1 MNHEY, CDR2 SMNVEV (reference sequence). Here immunoSEQ multiplex PCR was the method, and the copy in TCRdb shows in-frame clones only, minus some. This table holds about 300,000 clones, about nine tenths found once. Sequences were obtained from PBMCs or T cells enriched from blood (not recorded which). The sequence was collected from a man younger than 45 who had recovered from COVID-19. The rearrangement links TRBV27 to TRBJ2-7, with 10 bases lining up with TRBD1. The CDR3 DNA reads TGTGCCAGCAGAGAGGGACAGGGGATAGTCTACGAGCAGTACTTC. This translates into CASREGQGIVYEQYF.